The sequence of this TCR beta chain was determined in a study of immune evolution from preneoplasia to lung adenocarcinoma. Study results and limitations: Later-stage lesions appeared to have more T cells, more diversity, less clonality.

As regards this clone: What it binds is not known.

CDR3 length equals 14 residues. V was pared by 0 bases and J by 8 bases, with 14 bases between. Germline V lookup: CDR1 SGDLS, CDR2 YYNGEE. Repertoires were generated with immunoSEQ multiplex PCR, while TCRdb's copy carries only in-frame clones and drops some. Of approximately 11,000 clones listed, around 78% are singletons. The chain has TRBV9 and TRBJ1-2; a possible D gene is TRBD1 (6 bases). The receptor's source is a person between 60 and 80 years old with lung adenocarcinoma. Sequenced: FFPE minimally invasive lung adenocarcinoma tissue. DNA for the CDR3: TGTGCCAGCAGCGTAGGGACAGCGTGGAGGGGCTACACCTTC. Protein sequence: CASSVGTAWRGYTF.